Sequencing of this TCR beta chain was carried out in a study of blood T cells in healthy people across ages. Trimming took 6 bases from V and 6 from J, leaving 15 bases between them. Germline CDR1 is LGHNA and CDR2 is YNFKEQ. CDR3 size: 14 residues. A few counts support this clonotype. Together with a sample-barcoded 5' primer, a J-beta primer mix was included in a second PCR lasting roughly 6 to 12 cycles. TCRdb ran MiXCR on the 5' RACE reads and lists one entry per CDR3 protein. The sample records over 550,000 distinct CDR3 sequences, 25% to 35% being singletons. The TCR originated in a woman of 80 years or more in good health. This rearrangement joins TRBV4-2 to TRBJ2-1, with no clear D. The source material was blood. In DNA form, the CDR3 reads TGTGCCAGCAGTCACCCAGGATGGGGCAATGAGCAGTTCTTC. Translated, it gives CASSHPGWGNEQFF.